These T cell receptor beta chains were read from a single sample in a study of vaccination effects on CD4 cells after COVID-19. Sequencing was performed with immunoSEQ multiplex PCR; in TCRdb, only in-frame clones are kept and a portion is missing. The table shows tens of thousands of clones, with 74% occurring only once. No antigen has been identified for these receptors. Material: CD4+ T cells from PBMCs cultured with HCoV-229E spike peptides, obtained before COVID-19 vaccination. The source of these receptors is a human donor who received a COVID-19 vaccine. CDR3s include the opening cysteine and the closing phenylalanine or tryptophan. D genes are given only for firm matches. Size tells how often a clone was seen (once, few, many) or the class of an expanded clone, and some rows leave it out.

D gene	clone size	V gene	J gene	CDR3 protein	CDR3 DNA
NA	NA	TRBV6-5	TRBJ1-3	CASSSPQGSGNTIYF	TGTGCCAGCAGTTCCCCACAGGGCTCTGGAAACACCATATATTTT
NA	few	TRBV5-1	TRBJ2-5	CASSLGQPPGGTQYF	TGCGCCAGCAGCTTGGGACAGCCTCCCGGGGGGACCCAGTACTTC
NA	few	TRBV5-6	TRBJ1-1	CASSLTLTEAFF	TGTGCCAGCAGCTTGACCTTAACCGAAGCTTTCTTT
TRBD1	few	TRBV3-1/TRBV3-2	TRBJ1-1	CASSQGDRGNTEAFF	TGTGCCAGCAGCCAAGGGGACAGGGGGAACACTGAAGCTTTCTTT
NA	NA	TRBV2	TRBJ2-2	CASSDTDLGTGELFF	TGTGCCAGCAGTGATACCGACTTGGGCACCGGGGAGCTGTTTTTT
NA	once	TRBV24-1	TRBJ1-2	CATSALTKTLSYGYTF	TGTGCCACCAGTGCTCTTACTAAAACCCTCAGCTATGGCTACACCTTC
TRBD1	NA	TRBV30	TRBJ1-6	CAWTTLRGPSPLHF	TGTGCCTGGACCACCTTAAGGGGGCCTTCACCCCTCCACTTT
NA	NA	TRBV28	TRBJ2-2	CASRVGTGELFF	TGTGCCAGCAGGGTTGGGACCGGGGAGCTGTTTTTT
NA	few	TRBV5-1	TRBJ2-2	CASSKQGSSGELFF	TGCGCCAGCAGCAAACAGGGTTCCAGCGGGGAGCTGTTTTTT
NA	NA	TRBV6-5	TRBJ1-2	CASSYEGQSYGYTF	TGTGCCAGCAGTTACGAAGGACAGTCGTATGGCTACACCTTC
NA	NA	TRBV5-6	TRBJ1-1	CASSPVGVGNTEAFF	TGTGCCAGCAGCCCCGTAGGGGTCGGCAACACTGAAGCTTTCTTT
NA	NA	TRBV3-1/TRBV3-2	TRBJ1-5	CASSQGHEGQPQHF	TGTGCCAGCAGCCAAGGACATGAGGGACAGCCCCAGCATTTT
TRBD2	once	TRBV7-2	TRBJ2-5	CASSFSSGGEETQYF	TGTGCCAGCAGCTTCTCTAGCGGGGGGGAAGAGACCCAGTACTTC
NA	few	TRBV27	TRBJ1-6	CASSSLMVVVGSPLHF	TGTGCCAGCAGTTCCTTGATGGTGGTCGTCGGTTCACCCCTCCACTTT
NA	once	TRBV18	TRBJ2-5	CASSPPPGRETQYF	TGTGCCAGCTCACCACCGCCAGGGCGGGAGACCCAGTACTTC
TRBD2	NA	TRBV27	TRBJ2-3	CASSSPPGTSAYF	TGTGCCAGCAGTTCACCCCCCGGGACTAGCGCGTATTTT
TRBD1	NA	TRBV6-4	TRBJ2-4	CASTHSGTGELAKNIQYF	TGTGCCAGCACCCACTCCGGGACAGGGGAGTTAGCCAAAAACATTCAGTACTTC
TRBD1	NA	TRBV9	TRBJ1-2	CASSARNGQGAPNGYTF	TGTGCCAGCAGCGCCCGAAACGGACAGGGGGCGCCGAACGGCTACACCTTC
NA	NA	TRBV27	TRBJ2-1	CASSTDSAYNEQFF	TGTGCCAGCAGCACAGACAGTGCCTACAATGAGCAGTTCTTC
TRBD2	NA	TRBV7-9	TRBJ2-3	CASSLGTSGATSTDTQYF	TGTGCCAGCAGCTTAGGGACTAGCGGGGCAACTAGCACAGATACGCAGTATTTT
TRBD1	NA	TRBV4-1	TRBJ1-2	CASRITGARDYGYTF	TGCGCCAGCAGAATCACAGGGGCGCGAGACTATGGCTACACCTTC
NA	NA	TRBV2	TRBJ1-5	CASSEALTNQPQHF	TGTGCCAGCAGTGAAGCGTTAACGAATCAGCCCCAGCATTTT